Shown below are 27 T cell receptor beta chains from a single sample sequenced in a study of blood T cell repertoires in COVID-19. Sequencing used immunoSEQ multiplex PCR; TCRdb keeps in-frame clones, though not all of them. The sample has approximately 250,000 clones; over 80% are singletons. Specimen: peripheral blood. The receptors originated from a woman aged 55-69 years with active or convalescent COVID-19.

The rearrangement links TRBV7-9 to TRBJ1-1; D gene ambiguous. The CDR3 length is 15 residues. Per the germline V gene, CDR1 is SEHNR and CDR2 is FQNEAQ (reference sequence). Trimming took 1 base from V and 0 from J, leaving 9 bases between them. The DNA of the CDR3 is TGTGCCAGCAGCTTAGTAGCGGAGATGAACACTGAAGCTTTCTTT. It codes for CASSLVAEMNTEAFF.

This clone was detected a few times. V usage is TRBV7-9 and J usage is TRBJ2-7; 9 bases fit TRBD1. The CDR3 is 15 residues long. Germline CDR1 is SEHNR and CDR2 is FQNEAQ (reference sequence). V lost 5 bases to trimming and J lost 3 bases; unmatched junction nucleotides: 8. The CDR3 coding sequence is TGTGCCAGCAGCCCTCCCCCGGGACAGGGCTACGAGCAGTACTTC. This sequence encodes CASSPPPGQGYEQYF.

Written as DNA, the CDR3 is TGCGCCAGCAGCTGGATACCGGGACACAATAATTCACCCCTCCACTTT. Translating it yields CASSWIPGHNNSPLHF. The rearrangement joins TRBV5-1 to TRBJ1-6; perhaps TRBD1 as D (6 bases). V was clipped by 3 bases and J by 5 bases, with 15 bases between them. Germline V gene lookup returns CDR1 SGHRS and CDR2 YFSETQ. The CDR3 has 16 residues.

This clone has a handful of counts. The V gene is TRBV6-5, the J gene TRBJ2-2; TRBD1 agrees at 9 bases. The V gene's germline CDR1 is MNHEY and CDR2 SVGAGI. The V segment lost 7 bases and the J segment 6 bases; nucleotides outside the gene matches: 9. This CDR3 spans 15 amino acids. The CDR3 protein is CASMRRTGAPGELFF. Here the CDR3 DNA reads TGTGCCAGCATGAGGCGGACAGGGGCTCCCGGGGAGCTGTTTTTT.

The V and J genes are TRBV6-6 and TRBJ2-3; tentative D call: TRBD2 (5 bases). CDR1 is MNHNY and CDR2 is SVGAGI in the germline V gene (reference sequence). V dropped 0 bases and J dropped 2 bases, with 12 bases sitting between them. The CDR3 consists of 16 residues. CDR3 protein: CASSYSPAENTDTQYF. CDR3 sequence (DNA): TGTGCCAGCAGTTACTCGCCAGCGGAGAACACAGATACGCAGTATTTT.

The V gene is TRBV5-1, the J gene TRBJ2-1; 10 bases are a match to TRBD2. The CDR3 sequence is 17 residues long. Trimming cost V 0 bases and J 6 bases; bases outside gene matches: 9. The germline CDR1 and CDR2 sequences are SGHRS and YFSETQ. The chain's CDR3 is CASSLAQSSGSANEQFF. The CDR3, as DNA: TGCGCCAGCAGCTTGGCCCAGTCTAGCGGGAGTGCCAATGAGCAGTTCTTC. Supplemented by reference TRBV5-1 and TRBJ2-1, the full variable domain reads KAGVTQTPRYLIKTRGQQVTLSCSPISGHRSVSWYQQTPGQGLQFLFEYFSETQRNKGNFPGRFSGRQFSNSRSEMNVSTLELGDSALYLCASSLAQSSGSANEQFFGPGTRLTVL.

The CDR3 coding sequence is TGTGCCAGCAGCTCCACGACTAGCGGGTACGAGCAGTACTTC. This codes for CASSSTTSGYEQYF. The chain is built from TRBV7-2 and TRBJ2-7; 10 nucleotides agree with TRBD2. Germline V gives CDR1 SGHTA, CDR2 FQGNSA. Germline trimming cut 4 bases from V and 4 bases from J; bases unmatched to any gene: 4. The CDR3 contains 14 residues.

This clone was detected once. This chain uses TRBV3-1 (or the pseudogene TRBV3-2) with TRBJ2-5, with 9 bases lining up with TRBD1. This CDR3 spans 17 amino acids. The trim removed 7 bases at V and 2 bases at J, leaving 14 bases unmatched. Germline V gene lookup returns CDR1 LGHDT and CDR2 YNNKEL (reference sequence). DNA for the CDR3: TGTGCCAGCACCAGCTCAGAGGGACAGGGAACTCAAGAGACCCAGTACTTC. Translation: CASTSSEGQGTQETQYF.

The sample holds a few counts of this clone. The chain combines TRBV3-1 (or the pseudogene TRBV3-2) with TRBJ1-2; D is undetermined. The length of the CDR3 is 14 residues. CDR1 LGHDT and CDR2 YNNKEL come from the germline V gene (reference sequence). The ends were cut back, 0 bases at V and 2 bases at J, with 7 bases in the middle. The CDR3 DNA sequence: TGTGCCAGCAGCCAAGAGTCCAGGAACTATGGCTACACCTTC. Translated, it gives CASSQESRNYGYTF.

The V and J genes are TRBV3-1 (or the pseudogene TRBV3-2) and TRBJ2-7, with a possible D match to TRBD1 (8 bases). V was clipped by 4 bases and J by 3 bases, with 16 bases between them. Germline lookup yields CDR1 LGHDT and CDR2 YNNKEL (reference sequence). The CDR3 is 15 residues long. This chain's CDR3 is CASSPKNRGGYEQYF. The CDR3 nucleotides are TGTGCCAGCAGCCCGAAAAACAGGGGGGGCTACGAGCAGTACTTC.

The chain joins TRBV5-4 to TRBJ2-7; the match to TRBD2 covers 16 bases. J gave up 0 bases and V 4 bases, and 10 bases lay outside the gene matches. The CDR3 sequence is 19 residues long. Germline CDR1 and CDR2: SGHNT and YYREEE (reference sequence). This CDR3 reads CASSSAGLAGGASSYEQYV. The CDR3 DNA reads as TGTGCCAGCAGCAGCGCGGGACTAGCGGGGGGGGCGTCCTCCTACGAGCAGTACGTC.

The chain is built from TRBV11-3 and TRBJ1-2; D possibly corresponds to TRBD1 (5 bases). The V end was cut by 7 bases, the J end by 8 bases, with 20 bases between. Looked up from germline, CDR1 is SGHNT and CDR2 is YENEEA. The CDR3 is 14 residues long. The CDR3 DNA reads TGTGCCAGCACCCCGGGGGACCAAACAAACGGCTACACCTTC. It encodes CASTPGDQTNGYTF.

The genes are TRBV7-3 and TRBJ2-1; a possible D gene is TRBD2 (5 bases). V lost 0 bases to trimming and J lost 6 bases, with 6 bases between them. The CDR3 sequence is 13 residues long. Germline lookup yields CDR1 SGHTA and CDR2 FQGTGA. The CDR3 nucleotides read TGTGCCAGCAGCTTAACCGGGATCAATGAGCAGTTCTTC. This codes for CASSLTGINEQFF.

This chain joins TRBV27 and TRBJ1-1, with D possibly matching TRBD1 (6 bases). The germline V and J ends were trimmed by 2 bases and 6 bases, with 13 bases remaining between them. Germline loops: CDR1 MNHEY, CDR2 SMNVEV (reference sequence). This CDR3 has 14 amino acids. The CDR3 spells CASSLRLQGAEAFF. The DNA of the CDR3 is TGTGCCAGCAGTTTACGTCTACAGGGTGCTGAAGCTTTCTTT.

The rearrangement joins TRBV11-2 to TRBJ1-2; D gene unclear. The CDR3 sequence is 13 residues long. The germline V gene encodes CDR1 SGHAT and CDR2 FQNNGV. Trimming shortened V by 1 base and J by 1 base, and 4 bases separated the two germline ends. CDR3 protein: CASSLGLNYGYTF. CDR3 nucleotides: TGTGCCAGCAGCTTAGGTCTTAACTATGGCTACACCTTC.

The CDR3 sequence: CASSQVGGGANEQFF. In nucleotides, the CDR3 is TGCGCCAGCAGCCAAGTGGGCGGGGGGGCGAATGAGCAGTTCTTC. The chain carries TRBV4-1 and TRBJ2-1; 9 bases are shared with TRBD2. CDR3 length equals 15 residues. Germline CDR1 reads MGHRA; CDR2 reads YSYEKL. Unmatched junction bases numbered 5, after V lost 1 base and J lost 7 bases.

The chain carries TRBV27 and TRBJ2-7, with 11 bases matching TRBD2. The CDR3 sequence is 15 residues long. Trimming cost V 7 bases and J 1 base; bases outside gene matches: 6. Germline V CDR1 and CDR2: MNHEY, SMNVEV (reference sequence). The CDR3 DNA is TGTGCCAGCACCCTGACTAGCGGGACTTCCTACGAGCAGTACTTC. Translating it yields CASTLTSGTSYEQYF.

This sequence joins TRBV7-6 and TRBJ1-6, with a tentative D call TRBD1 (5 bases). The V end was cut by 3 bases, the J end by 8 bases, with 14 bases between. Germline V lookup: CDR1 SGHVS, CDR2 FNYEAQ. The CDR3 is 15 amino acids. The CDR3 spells CASSLSGLWDSPLHF. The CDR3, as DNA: TGTGCCAGCAGCTTGTCAGGGCTCTGGGATTCACCCCTCCACTTT.

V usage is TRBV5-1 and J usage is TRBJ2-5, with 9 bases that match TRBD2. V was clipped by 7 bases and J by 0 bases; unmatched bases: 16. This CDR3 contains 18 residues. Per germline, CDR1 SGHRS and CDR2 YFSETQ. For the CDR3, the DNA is TGCGCCAGCGAATCGGGGGTAGCGGGGGTTGTGTACCAAGAGACCCAGTACTTC. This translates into CASESGVAGVVYQETQYF. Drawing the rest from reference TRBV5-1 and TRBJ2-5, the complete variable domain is KAGVTQTPRYLIKTRGQQVTLSCSPISGHRSVSWYQQTPGQGLQFLFEYFSETQRNKGNFPGRFSGRQFSNSRSEMNVSTLELGDSALYLCASESGVAGVVYQETQYFGPGTRLLVL.

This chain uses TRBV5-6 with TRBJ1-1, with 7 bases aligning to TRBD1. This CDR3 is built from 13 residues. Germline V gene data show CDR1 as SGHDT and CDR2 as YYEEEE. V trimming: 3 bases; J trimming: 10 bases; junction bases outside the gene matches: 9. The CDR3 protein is CASSSQGGVLAFF. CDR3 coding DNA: TGTGCCAGCAGCTCGCAGGGGGGAGTGTTAGCTTTCTTT.

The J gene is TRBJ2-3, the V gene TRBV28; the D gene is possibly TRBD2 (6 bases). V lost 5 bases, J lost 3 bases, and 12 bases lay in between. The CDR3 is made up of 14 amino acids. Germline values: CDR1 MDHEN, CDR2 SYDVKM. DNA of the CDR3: TGTGCCAGCAGTACCACGCGGGATACAGATACGCAGTATTTT. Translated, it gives CASSTTRDTDTQYF. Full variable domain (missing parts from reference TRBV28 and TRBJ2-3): DVKVTQSSRYLVKRTGEKVFLECVQDMDHENMFWYRQDPGLGLRLIYFSYDVKMKEKGDIPEGYSVSREKKERFSLILESASTNQTSMYLCASSTTRDTDTQYFGPGTRLTVL.

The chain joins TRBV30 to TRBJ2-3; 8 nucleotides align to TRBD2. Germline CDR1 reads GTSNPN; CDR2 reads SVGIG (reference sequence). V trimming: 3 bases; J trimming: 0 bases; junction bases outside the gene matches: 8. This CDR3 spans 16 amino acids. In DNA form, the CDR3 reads TGTGCCTGGAGGGAACCCACTAGCGGTAGCACAGATACGCAGTATTTT. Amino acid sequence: CAWREPTSGSTDTQYF.

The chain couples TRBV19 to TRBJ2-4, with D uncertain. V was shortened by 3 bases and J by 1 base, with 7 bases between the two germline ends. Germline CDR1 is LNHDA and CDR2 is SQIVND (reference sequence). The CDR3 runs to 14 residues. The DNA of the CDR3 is TGTGCCAGTAGTATGTGGGCGGCCAAAAACATTCAGTACTTC. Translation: CASSMWAAKNIQYF.

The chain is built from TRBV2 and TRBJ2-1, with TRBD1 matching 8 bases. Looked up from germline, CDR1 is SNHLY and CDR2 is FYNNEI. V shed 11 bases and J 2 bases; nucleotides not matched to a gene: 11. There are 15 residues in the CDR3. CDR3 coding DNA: TGTGCCGGAAGAGTACAGGGGGGCCCCTACAATGAGCAGTTCTTC. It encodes CAGRVQGGPYNEQFF. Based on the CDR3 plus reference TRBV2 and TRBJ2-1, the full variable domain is EPEVTQTPSHQVTQMGQEVILRCVPISNHLYFYWYRQILGQKVEFLVSFYNNEISEKSEIFDDQFSVERPDGSNFTLKIRSTKLEDSAMYFCAGRVQGGPYNEQFFGPGTRLTVL.

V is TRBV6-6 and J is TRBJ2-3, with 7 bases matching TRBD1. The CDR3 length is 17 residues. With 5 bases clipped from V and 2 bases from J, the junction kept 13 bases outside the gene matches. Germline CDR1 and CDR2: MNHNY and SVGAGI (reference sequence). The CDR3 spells CASSHEGWQGDTDTQYF. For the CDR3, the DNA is TGTGCCAGCAGTCACGAAGGGTGGCAGGGGGACACAGATACGCAGTATTTT.

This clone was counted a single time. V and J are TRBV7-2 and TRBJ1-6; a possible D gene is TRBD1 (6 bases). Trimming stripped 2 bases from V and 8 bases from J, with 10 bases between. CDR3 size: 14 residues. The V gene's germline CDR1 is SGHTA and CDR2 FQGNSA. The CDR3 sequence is CASSLTGRDSPLHF. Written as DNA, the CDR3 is TGTGCCAGCAGCTTAACAGGGAGGGATTCACCCCTCCACTTT. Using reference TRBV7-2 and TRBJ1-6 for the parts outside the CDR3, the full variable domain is GAGVSQSPSNKVTEKGKDVELRCDPISGHTALYWYRQSLGQGLEFLIYFQGNSAPDKSGLPSDRFSAERTGGSVSTLTIQRTQQEDSAVYLCASSLTGRDSPLHFGNGTRLTVT.

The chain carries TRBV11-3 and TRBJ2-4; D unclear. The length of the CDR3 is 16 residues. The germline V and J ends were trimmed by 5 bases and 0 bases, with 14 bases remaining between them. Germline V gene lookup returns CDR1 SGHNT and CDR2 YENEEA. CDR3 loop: CASSTPHSPAKNIQYF. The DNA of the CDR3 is TGTGCCAGCAGCACCCCGCACTCTCCAGCCAAAAACATTCAGTACTTC.